These 5 T cell receptor beta chains were all obtained from the same sample, sequenced in a study of T-cell reconstitution after alpha-beta-depleted transplantation in children (dated by TCRdb to the mid-2010s). Libraries were made using PCR. The sequencing machine was an Illumina HiSeq 2500. TCR libraries were prepared with molecular barcoding, using unique molecular identifiers to normalize TCRbeta repertoire quantification. Using fastp trimming at Q25 and MiXCR clonotype assembly, TCRdb reanalyzed the public sequencing data and kept in-frame beta chains. Merged by CDR3 protein, the rows form single entries marked with the most common genes and DNA. The sample records hundreds of thousands of distinct CDR3 sequences, 13% of which are singletons. The ten largest clones add up to roughly 2.3% of the sample. Interpreted using the paper, the treatment or condition label stands for: allogeneic hematopoietic cell transplantation with graft depleted of TCRalphabeta T cells and CD19 B cells.

Sample: PBMCs, mostly from graft donor cells, taken 360 days after TCRalphabeta/CD19-depleted stem cell transplant. These receptors were obtained from a male patient younger than 18 who had a stem cell transplant for acute myeloid leukemia, so the T cells may come from the graft donor.

The genes are TRBV18 and TRBJ2-5; D unclear. CDR3 length equals 13 residues. Trimming stripped 8 bases from V and 4 bases from J, with 14 bases between. From germline, CDR1 is KGHSH and CDR2 LQKENI. This CDR3 reads CASSRWLRETQYF. The CDR3, as DNA: TGTGCCAGCAGTCGGTGGTTGCGAGAGACCCAGTACTTC.

This clonotype occurred a few times. The genes are TRBV4-3 and TRBJ2-2; D could derive from TRBD1 or TRBD2 (6 bases each). This CDR3 is 14 amino acids long. Trimming cost V 2 bases and J 7 bases, with 11 bases left between them. Germline CDR1 reads LGHNA; CDR2 reads YSLEER. The CDR3 sequence: CASSQNGGLGELFF. CDR3 DNA: TGCGCCAGCAGCCAAAATGGGGGGCTCGGGGAGCTGTTTTTT.

This clonotype was detected many times. The chain carries TRBV12-3 or TRBV12-4 and TRBJ2-7; TRBD2 aligns across 11 bases. The CDR3 covers 14 residues. Trimming removed 6 bases from V and 9 bases from J; junction bases left unmatched: 10. In DNA, the CDR3 is TGTGCCAGCAGCCCGACTAGCGGGGCCTCCGGGCAGTACTTC. Amino acid sequence: CASSPTSGASGQYF.

This clonotype was counted once. The rearrangement uses TRBV7-2 and TRBJ2-3, with D perhaps TRBD2 (6 bases). CDR3 length equals 14 residues. CDR1 and CDR2 (germline): SGHTA, FQGNSA. Trimming removed 2 bases from V and 5 bases from J, with 11 bases in between. CDR3 in amino acids: CASSLSRREDTQYF. CDR3 nucleotide sequence: TGTGCCAGCAGCTTATCGCGGAGGGAAGATACGCAGTATTTT.

This clonotype has only a few counts. The chain combines TRBV20-1 with TRBJ2-1; D may be TRBD2 (6 bases). V was trimmed by 1 base and J by 5 bases, leaving 6 bases between them. Per the germline V gene, CDR1 is DFQATT and CDR2 is SNEGSKA (reference sequence). The CDR3 spans 12 residues. CDR3 in DNA: TGCAGTGCTAGAGGGGGGGACAATGAGCAGTTCTTC. This codes for CSARGGDNEQFF.